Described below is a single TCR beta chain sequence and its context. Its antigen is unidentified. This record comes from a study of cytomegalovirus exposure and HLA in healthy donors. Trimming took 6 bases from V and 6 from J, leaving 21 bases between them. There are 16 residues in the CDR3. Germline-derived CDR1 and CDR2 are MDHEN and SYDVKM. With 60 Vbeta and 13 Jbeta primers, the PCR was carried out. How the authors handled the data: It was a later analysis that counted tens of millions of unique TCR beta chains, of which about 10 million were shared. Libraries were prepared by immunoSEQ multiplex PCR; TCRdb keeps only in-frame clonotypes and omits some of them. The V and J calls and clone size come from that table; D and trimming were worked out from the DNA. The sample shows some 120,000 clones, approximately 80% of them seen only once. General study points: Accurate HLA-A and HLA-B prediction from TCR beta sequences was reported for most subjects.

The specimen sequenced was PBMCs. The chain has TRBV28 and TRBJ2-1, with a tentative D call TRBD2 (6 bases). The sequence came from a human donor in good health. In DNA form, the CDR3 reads TGTGCCAGCAGATCCCGACTCGGCGGCGGGGCCAATGAGCAGTTCTTC. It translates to CASRSRLGGGANEQFF.